The 22 T cell receptor beta chains reported below all come from one sample, sequenced in a study of T cells after yellow fever vaccination. TCRdb passed the 5' RACE reads through MiXCR, listing each CDR3 protein once. Here the sample spans 500,000 to 650,000 distinct CDR3 sequences, 10% to 15% being singletons. Specimen: PBMCs, collected on the day of the yellow fever booster vaccination. These receptors came from a man younger than 45 who received the YFV17D yellow fever vaccine.

This clonotype showed up just a few times. The CDR3 sequence: CASNNPGTGEGTQYF. In nucleotides, the CDR3 is TGCGCCAGCAACAATCCGGGGACAGGGGAGGGGACCCAGTACTTC. The chain couples TRBV5-1 to TRBJ2-5; 10 bases align to TRBD1. Germline values: CDR1 SGHRS, CDR2 YFSETQ. The V gene end was trimmed by 6 bases and the J gene end by 7 bases; junction bases not matched to a gene: 12. The CDR3 is 15 amino acids.

This clonotype was counted only a few times. V and J are TRBV29-1 and TRBJ2-7, with D possibly TRBD2 on 6 matching bases. Germline CDR1 reads SQVTM; CDR2 reads ANQGSEA. The CDR3 extends over 13 amino acids. V gave up 4 bases and J gave up 3 bases, with 13 bases separating them. The CDR3 protein is CSVGRGRGYEQYF. CDR3 in DNA: TGCAGCGTTGGACGGGGGAGAGGCTACGAGCAGTACTTC.

This clonotype occurred a few times. The chain joins TRBV25-1 to TRBJ2-1; 9 positions match TRBD1. Germline V CDR1 and CDR2: MGHDK, SYGVNS. This CDR3 is 13 amino acids long. V lost 4 bases and J lost 15; bases outside the gene matches: 10. The CDR3 coding sequence is TGTGCCAGCAGTGTTTCCGGGACAGGGTTGCCGTTCTTC. Protein product: CASSVSGTGLPFF.

The genes are TRBV10-3 and TRBJ2-7; maybe TRBD2 (5 bases). CDR3 size: 13 residues. Germline V gives CDR1 ENHRY, CDR2 SYGVKD. V was pared by 4 bases and J by 2 bases, with 9 bases between. CDR3 sequence: CAISGAAPYEQYF. The DNA for the CDR3 is TGTGCCATCAGTGGAGCGGCCCCCTACGAGCAGTACTTC.

This clonotype was observed a few times. This chain uses TRBV5-1 with TRBJ1-1, with TRBD1 matching over 9 bases. The CDR3 has 15 residues. V trimming: 3 bases; J trimming: 1 base; junction bases outside the gene matches: 4. Germline assignment: CDR1 SGHRS and CDR2 YFSETQ. The chain's CDR3 is CASSWPGQGNTEAFF. The CDR3 bases are TGCGCCAGCAGCTGGCCGGGACAGGGGAACACTGAAGCTTTCTTT.

Only a few counts were recorded for this clonotype. The rearrangement joins TRBV12-3 or TRBV12-4 to TRBJ2-3; D call uncertain. V was clipped by 3 bases and J by 2 bases, with 9 bases between them. This CDR3 has 14 residues. The CDR3 nucleotides are TGTGCCAGCAGTTTCTGGCTCGACACAGATACGCAGTATTTT. Its protein is CASSFWLDTDTQYF.

CDR3: CASSLVVGEAFF. For the CDR3, the DNA is TGTGCCAGCAGCTTAGTTGTAGGTGAAGCTTTCTTT. The V and J genes are TRBV11-2 and TRBJ1-1; no clear D. V lost 1 base and J lost 7, with 7 bases in between. This CDR3 region has 12 residues. Germline CDR1 and CDR2: SGHAT and FQNNGV.

This clonotype has just a few counts. The chain is built from TRBV20-1 and TRBJ2-1, with no clear D. The germline V and J ends were trimmed by 3 bases and 4 bases, with 10 bases remaining between them. The CDR3 has 13 amino acids. Germline V gives CDR1 DFQATT, CDR2 SNEGSKA (reference sequence). The CDR3 DNA follows: TGCAGTGCTAGTATGTCAGGATACAATGAGCAGTTCTTC. This translates into CSASMSGYNEQFF.

The V call is TRBV5-1, the J call TRBJ2-3, with D perhaps matching TRBD2 (5 bases). CDR3 length equals 16 residues. Germline CDR1 SGHRS, CDR2 YFSETQ. The V and J ends lost 0 bases and 0 bases respectively, with 11 bases between them. For the CDR3, the DNA is TGCGCCAGCAGCTTGGATGAGGGATCTAGCACAGATACGCAGTATTTT. Amino acids: CASSLDEGSSTDTQYF.

This clonotype turned up a few times. The rearrangement links TRBV6-2 or TRBV6-3 to TRBJ1-1; D is unclear. This CDR3 region has 16 residues. Germline loops: CDR1 MNHEY, CDR2 SVGEGT. With 0 bases removed from V and 0 bases from J, the gap between germline ends came to 11 bases. The CDR3, as DNA: TGTGCCAGCAGTTACTCGAGTTCACGGATGAACACTGAAGCTTTCTTT. Translation: CASSYSSSRMNTEAFF.

The V and J genes are TRBV20-1 and TRBJ1-1; D ambiguous. Trimming pared 0 bases from V and 0 bases from J, leaving 8 bases between. From germline, CDR1 is DFQATT and CDR2 SNEGSKA (reference sequence). The CDR3 is 14 amino acids. The CDR3 region is CSARDDGLNTEAFF. In DNA form, the CDR3 reads TGCAGTGCTAGAGATGACGGACTGAACACTGAAGCTTTCTTT.

The V call is TRBV4-3, the J call TRBJ2-2, with D perhaps assigned TRBD1 or TRBD2 (5 bases each). This CDR3 has 16 residues. Trimming stripped 0 bases from V and 1 base from J, with 9 bases between. The germline gives CDR1 LGHNA, CDR2 YSLEER. The CDR3 DNA is TGCGCCAGCAGCCAAGATAAGGGGAGGAACACCGGGGAGCTGTTTTTT. Translating gives CASSQDKGRNTGELFF.

This clonotype was seen at least ten times. The rearrangement links TRBV7-2 to TRBJ2-3; TRBD2 matches at 7 bases. The length of the CDR3 is 14 residues. The V gene end was trimmed by 3 bases and the J gene end by 3 bases; junction bases not matched to a gene: 3. In germline, CDR1 is SGHTA, CDR2 FQGNSA. Written as DNA, the CDR3 is TGTGCCAGCAGCTTGATCGGGGGGACAGATACGCAGTATTTT. This gives the protein CASSLIGGTDTQYF.

Turning to this clonotype: A much larger clone differs by one base, so this may be a read error. V usage is TRBV5-6 and J usage is TRBJ1-1; unclear D gene. The CDR3 is 17 residues long. Germline V lookup: CDR1 SGHDT, CDR2 YYEEEE. Trimming stripped 0 bases from V and 7 bases from J, with 22 bases between. This chain's CDR3 is CASSLAVIRRGPIEAFF. As DNA, the CDR3 is TGTGCCAGCAGCTTGGCCGTAATCCGACGCGGACCCATTGAAGCTTTCTTT.

This clonotype was counted a few times. V gene TRBV24-1 combines with J gene TRBJ2-1; TRBD1 or TRBD2 may be the D gene (5 bases each). CDR3 length: 14 amino acids. Trimming cost V 9 bases and J 2 bases, with 13 bases left between them. CDR1 and CDR2 from the germline V gene are KGHDR and SFDVKD. In DNA, the CDR3 is TGTGCCACCGTTGGGTGGGGGACCTACAATGAGCAGTTCTTC. Protein: CATVGWGTYNEQFF.

The rearrangement joins TRBV3-1 to TRBJ1-2, with a possible D match to TRBD1 (5 bases). Trimming removed 5 bases at V and 2 bases at J, with 15 bases between. The CDR3 consists of 15 residues. Germline CDR1 and CDR2: LGHDT and YNNKEL (reference sequence). CDR3 in amino acids: CASSEQKKGNYGYTF. CDR3 sequence (DNA): TGTGCCAGCAGCGAACAAAAAAAGGGGAACTATGGCTACACCTTC. Combining the CDR3 with reference TRBV3-1 and TRBJ1-2 gives the whole variable domain DTAVSQTPKYLVTQMGNDKSIKCEQNLGHDTMYWYKQDSKKFLKIMFSYNNKELIINETVPNRFSPKSPDKAHLNLHINSLELGDSAVYFCASSEQKKGNYGYTFGSGTRLTVV.

This clonotype was seen a few times. The chain combines TRBV15 with TRBJ2-1, with 8 bases lining up with TRBD1. There are 13 residues in the CDR3. CDR1 and CDR2 from the germline V gene are LNHNV and YYDKDF (reference sequence). V shed 7 bases and J 4 bases; nucleotides not matched to a gene: 3. The DNA for the CDR3 is TGTGCCACCATGGACAGGGATTACAATGAGCAGTTCTTC. As protein: CATMDRDYNEQFF.

This chain links TRBV7-2 with TRBJ1-2; tentatively, D is TRBD1 (5 bases). From germline, CDR1 is SGHTA and CDR2 FQGNSA. The CDR3 totals 13 residues. The V end lost 7 bases, the J end lost 3 bases, and 12 bases lay between the germline ends. CDR3 amino acids: CASTSGGDYGYTF. The DNA for the CDR3 is TGTGCCAGCACCAGCGGGGGGGACTATGGCTACACCTTC.

The table lists this clonotype with many counts. The chain employs TRBV5-1 and TRBJ2-1; 11 bases fit TRBD2. The J segment lost 8 bases and the V segment lost 4 bases, leaving 11 bases of the junction unmatched. CDR3 size: 16 residues. Looked up from germline, CDR1 is SGHRS and CDR2 is YFSETQ. CDR3: CASSVRLAGLGYEQFF. The CDR3 nucleotides are TGCGCCAGCAGCGTCCGACTAGCGGGATTAGGGTATGAGCAGTTCTTC.

The chain has TRBV5-1 and TRBJ2-3, with 11 positions matching TRBD2. Germline V gene data show CDR1 as SGHRS and CDR2 as YFSETQ. J lost 4 bases, V lost 4 bases, and 8 bases had no gene match. The CDR3 is made up of 16 amino acids. The CDR3 sequence is CASSVTLAGVADTQYF. For the CDR3, the DNA is TGCGCCAGCAGCGTGACACTAGCGGGAGTTGCAGATACGCAGTATTTT.

This clonotype was found a few times. The V and J genes are TRBV12-3 or TRBV12-4 and TRBJ2-2; D is undetermined. This CDR3 has 13 residues. Trimming removed 6 bases from V and 3 bases from J, with 8 bases in between. The CDR3: CASSKHDTGELFF. In DNA, the CDR3 is TGTGCCAGCAGCAAACATGACACCGGGGAGCTGTTTTTT.

The table lists this clonotype with a few counts. The chain has TRBV6-5 and TRBJ1-4, with D perhaps TRBD1 (5 bases). The length of the CDR3 is 15 residues. Germline CDR1 is MNHEY and CDR2 is SVGAGI. V lost 2 bases, J lost 3 bases, and 10 bases lay in between. CDR3 in DNA: TGTGCCAGCAGTTACGACAGTTTCGCTAATGAAAAACTGTTTTTT. Its translation is CASSYDSFANEKLFF.